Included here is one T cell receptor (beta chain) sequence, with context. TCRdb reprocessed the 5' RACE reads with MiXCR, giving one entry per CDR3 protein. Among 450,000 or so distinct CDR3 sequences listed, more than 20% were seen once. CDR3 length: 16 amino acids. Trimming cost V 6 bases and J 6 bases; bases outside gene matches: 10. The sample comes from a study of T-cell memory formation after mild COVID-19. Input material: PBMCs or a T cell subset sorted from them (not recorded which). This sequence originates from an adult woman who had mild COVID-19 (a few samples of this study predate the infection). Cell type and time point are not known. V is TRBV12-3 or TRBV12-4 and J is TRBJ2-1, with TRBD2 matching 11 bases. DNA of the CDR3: TGTGCCAGCAGCCGTACTAGCGGGAGTCCCCCCAATGAGCAGTTCTTC. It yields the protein CASSRTSGSPPNEQFF.